Below are 2 T cell receptor beta chains sequenced from a single sample in a study of shared clonotypes between healthy human individuals. Sequencing used immunoSEQ multiplex PCR; TCRdb keeps in-frame clones, though not all of them. The table has around 1.9 million clones, under 95% seen once. It was CD45RO-negative cells, positively selected for CCR7, that made up naive CD8 cells, with terminally differentiated effector memory CD45RA+ cells excluded. Specimen: naive CD8+ T cells from PBMCs. These receptors originate from a man aged 18 to 30 in good health. Some clones in this sample may be carry-over from other donors' samples.

The chain employs TRBV4-1 and TRBJ2-5; no firm D call. The CDR3 is 16 residues long. Germline CDR1 is MGHRA and CDR2 is YSYEKL. V gave up 0 bases and J gave up 2 bases, with 13 bases separating them. The CDR3 nucleotides read TGCGCCAGCAGCCAAGATTTCGGGCTGGGGCAAGAGACCCAGTACTTC. The encoded protein is CASSQDFGLGQETQYF.

This clone was detected once. The J gene is TRBJ2-3, the V gene TRBV27; D gene uncertain. The V gene's germline CDR1 is MNHEY and CDR2 SMNVEV (reference sequence). V lost 5 bases and J lost 2, with 20 bases in between. There are 17 residues in the CDR3. The CDR3, as DNA: TGTGCCAGCAGTGCCTCTTATAGAAGGCGGTACACAGATACGCAGTATTTT. This encodes CASSASYRRRYTDTQYF.